Reported below is one T cell receptor beta chain. This clonotype has just a few counts. Its cognate antigen has yet to be identified. Base qualities are not at hand, and no much larger clone is one base apart. The data stem from a study of CD8 T cells in ankylosing spondylitis (dated by TCRdb to 2016 to 2017). About the full investigation: T cell receptor beta repertoires were profiled in healthy donors and ankylosing spondylitis patients so that disease-linked TCR variants could be found. In total, the full study cohort was made up of 100 to 140 healthy donors and some 26 ankylosing spondylitis patients. Peripheral blood samples were taken, and synovial fluid was additionally collected from ankylosing spondylitis patients.

For sequencing, an Illumina HiSeq 2500 was employed. TCR beta libraries were prepared by quantitative 5'-RACE with molecular barcodes. The paper's data handling went like this. A new computational method, built on a probabilistic model of VDJ rearrangement, was used to identify disease-linked TCR variants. TCRdb redid the processing of the public reads, applying fastp at Q25 and MiXCR, and retained in-frame beta chains. Entries are consolidated by CDR3 protein sequence, retaining the most common genes and DNA. The V and J calls here are based on TCRdb, not the publication. Recorded for this sample are roughly 230,000 distinct CDR3 sequences; over 15% of them occurred a single time. Clones ranked in the top ten supply roughly 34% of the sample. Trimming takes 3 bases from V and 0 bases from J, and the germline ends sit 6 bases apart. The cysteine opens and the phenylalanine closes a CDR3 of 14 amino acids. The read is trimmed to its CDR3 DNA, 42 bases read in frame from base 1. Reading the germline V gene gives CDR1 ENHRY and CDR2 SYGVKD.

Overall results and qualifications from the work: A TCR beta motif of several highly homologous amino acid variants appeared characteristic of blood from ankylosing spondylitis patients. Significant enrichment of the disease-linked clones was reported in matched synovial fluid samples from ankylosing spondylitis patients. In peripheral blood, the disease-linked clones were found at relatively low frequencies and had a CD8+ phenotype. Some motif variants had previously been reported in the synovial fluid and blood of reactive arthritis patients, which suggests shared mechanisms of disease initiation.

Material: blood, either unsorted or a sorted T cell fraction (not recorded which). The sequence joins TRBV10-3 to TRBJ1-3; 5 matching bases give a weak D call of TRBD1. The clonotype was recovered from a male donor with ankylosing spondylitis or in good health (not recorded which). The bases read TGTGCCATCAGTGACAGGGACTCTGGAAACACCATATATTTT. It codes for CAISDRDSGNTIYF.